The 17 T cell receptor beta chains reported below all come from one sample, sequenced in a study of T cell repertoires in cytomegalovirus infection. TCRdb called the reads again in MiXCR, with one record for every CDR3 protein. The data show about 530,000 distinct CDR3 sequences, 26% seen once. Sequencing was carried out using PBMCs. The receptor source for this set is a human donor in good health (CMV status not recorded). Some clones in this sample may be carry-over from other donors' samples.

This chain links TRBV30 with TRBJ1-5; D possibly corresponds to TRBD1 (5 bases). CDR3 length: 15 amino acids. Trimming took 3 bases from V and 5 from J, leaving 17 bases between them. Germline loops: CDR1 GTSNPN, CDR2 SVGIG (reference sequence). The CDR3 bases are TGTGCCTGGAGCGCCCGTAGGCAGGGCTATCAGCCCCAGCATTTT. It yields the protein CAWSARRQGYQPQHF.

This sequence joins TRBV20-1 and TRBJ2-7; 8 nucleotides match TRBD2. The junction had 10 bases not matched to a gene; V was cut back by 5 bases and J by 4 bases. CDR1 is DFQATT, CDR2 SNEGSKA, per germline (reference sequence). CDR3 size: 14 residues. The CDR3, as DNA: TGCAGTGCTCCCTCCCAGCGGGAGACATACGAGCAGTACTTC. As protein: CSAPSQRETYEQYF.

The V and J genes are TRBV30 and TRBJ2-3; D is undetermined. The germline gives CDR1 GTSNPN, CDR2 SVGIG (reference sequence). Deletions cut 2 bases from V and 5 bases from J, with 5 bases between. The CDR3 extends over 11 amino acids. The CDR3 spells CAWSLGDTQYF. The CDR3 DNA reads as TGTGCCTGGAGTTTGGGAGATACGCAGTATTTT.

This chain uses TRBV19 with TRBJ1-1; 8 nucleotides line up with TRBD1. CDR1 is LNHDA, CDR2 SQIVND, per germline (reference sequence). V shed 5 bases and J 4 bases; nucleotides not matched to a gene: 9. The CDR3 spans 15 residues. CDR3 in amino acids: CASSQGQGFGTEAFF. The DNA for the CDR3 is TGTGCCAGTAGTCAAGGACAGGGTTTCGGCACTGAAGCTTTCTTT.

This chain uses TRBV7-2 with TRBJ2-1, with TRBD2 matching over 7 bases. Unmatched junction bases numbered 10, after V lost 1 base and J lost 10 bases. CDR3 length: 15 amino acids. The germline CDR1 and CDR2 sequences are SGHTA and FQGNSA. CDR3 protein: CASSLGGGSGREQFF. As DNA, the CDR3 is TGTGCCAGCAGCTTAGGGGGGGGTAGCGGAAGGGAGCAGTTCTTC.

The chain couples TRBV9 to TRBJ2-1; D is ambiguous. The CDR3 has 12 amino acids. V lost 0 bases, J lost 6 bases, and 4 bases lay in between. Germline assignment: CDR1 SGDLS and CDR2 YYNGEE. CDR3 loop: CASSVASNEQFF. The CDR3 DNA follows: TGTGCCAGCAGCGTAGCTAGCAATGAGCAGTTCTTC. Looking up the rest from reference TRBV9 and TRBJ2-1 gives the full variable domain: DSGVTQTPKHLITATGQRVTLRCSPRSGDLSVYWYQQSLDQGLQFLIQYYNGEERAKGNILERFSAQQFPDLHSELNLSSLELGDSALYFCASSVASNEQFFGPGTRLTVL.

This clonotype was seen more than once but under ten times. This rearrangement joins TRBV20-1 to TRBJ2-3; tentative D call: TRBD1 (6 bases). The V gene lost 3 bases and the J gene lost 3 bases, with 13 bases spanning the gap. CDR3 length equals 14 residues. Germline V lookup: CDR1 DFQATT, CDR2 SNEGSKA (reference sequence). The CDR3 coding sequence is TGCAGTGCTAGGCTGCAGGGGTGGACAGATACGCAGTATTTT. As protein: CSARLQGWTDTQYF.

The J gene is TRBJ2-1, the V gene TRBV10-3, with D tentatively TRBD2 (6 bases). Per germline, CDR1 ENHRY and CDR2 SYGVKD. The CDR3 has 12 residues. V lost 3 bases to trimming and J lost 9 bases, with 9 bases between them. CDR3 in DNA: TGTGCCATCAGTGACGGGAGTGTTGAGCAGTTCTTC. This sequence encodes CAISDGSVEQFF.

This clonotype was recorded many times. The chain carries TRBV7-2 and TRBJ2-2; 14 bases are shared with TRBD2. Losses at the gene ends were 5 bases for V and 7 bases for J; bases not matched to a gene: 6. This CDR3 spans 16 amino acids. CDR1 is SGHTA, CDR2 FQGNSA, per germline. CDR3 protein: CASSPAGLAGVGELFF. CDR3 coding DNA: TGTGCCAGCAGCCCGGCGGGACTAGCGGGAGTCGGGGAGCTGTTTTTT.

This clonotype came up many times. The chain is built from TRBV5-4 and TRBJ2-1; 14 nucleotides line up with TRBD2. The germline gives CDR1 SGHNT, CDR2 YYREEE (reference sequence). The CDR3 loop spans 15 amino acids. The V segment lost 4 bases and the J segment 8 bases; nucleotides outside the gene matches: 5. CDR3 nucleotides: TGTGCCAGCAGCCCGAGACTAGCGGGAGGGCATGAGCAGTTCTTC. Translating it yields CASSPRLAGGHEQFF.

The V gene is TRBV7-2, the J gene TRBJ2-5; D may match TRBD1 or TRBD2 (5 bases each). V was cut by 7 bases and J by 3 bases, with 15 bases left in between. The CDR3 runs 14 residues. Germline CDR1 and CDR2: SGHTA and FQGNSA. CDR3 residues: CASTRGAAEETQYF. The CDR3 DNA reads TGTGCCAGCACCCGAGGGGCCGCGGAAGAGACCCAGTACTTC. Looking up the rest from reference TRBV7-2 and TRBJ2-5 gives the full variable domain: GAGVSQSPSNKVTEKGKDVELRCDPISGHTALYWYRQSLGQGLEFLIYFQGNSAPDKSGLPSDRFSAERTGGSVSTLTIQRTQQEDSAVYLCASTRGAAEETQYFGPGTRLLVL.

This clonotype was seen ten or more times. This rearrangement joins TRBV7-2 to TRBJ1-4, with a tentative D call TRBD1 (6 bases). The V end was cut by 5 bases, the J end by 3 bases, with 19 bases between. This CDR3 is 17 amino acids long. The germline V gene encodes CDR1 SGHTA and CDR2 FQGNSA. The CDR3 DNA reads TGTGCCAGCAGCCGAGCCCCGGGGGCGAGGGCTAATGAAAAACTGTTTTTT. Translating gives CASSRAPGARANEKLFF.

Many counts were recorded for this clonotype. The chain is built from TRBV7-2 and TRBJ1-1, with 7 nucleotides matching TRBD1. The CDR3 is made up of 15 amino acids. The junction had 6 bases not matched to a gene; V was cut back by 5 bases and J by 0 bases. Germline V gene lookup returns CDR1 SGHTA and CDR2 FQGNSA. CDR3 region: CASSALGTVNTEAFF. CDR3 coding DNA: TGTGCCAGCAGCGCCCTTGGGACAGTGAACACTGAAGCTTTCTTT.

In its sample, this clonotype was seen a few times. This chain links TRBV12-3 or TRBV12-4 with TRBJ1-2, with a tentative D call TRBD1 (6 bases). Between the trimmed V and J ends, which lost 4 bases and 9 bases, there was a span of 15 bases. CDR3 length: 13 residues. CDR3 DNA sequence: TGTGCCAGCAGTTCACCAGGGGCCGCGCGCTACACCTTC. Its translation is CASSSPGAARYTF.

The chain joins TRBV6-2 or TRBV6-3 to TRBJ2-7; 7 bases fit TRBD2. The CDR3 is 15 amino acids. J gave up 4 bases and V 8 bases, and 14 bases lay outside the gene matches. Germline assignment: CDR1 MNHEY and CDR2 SVGEGT. CDR3 DNA: TGTGCCAGCCATGCGGGTTGGGCGGGAGTATACGAGCAGTACGTC. It is translated as CASHAGWAGVYEQYV.

This clonotype was detected only a few times. The chain joins TRBV20-1 to TRBJ2-5; 8 bases fit TRBD1. With 2 bases clipped from V and 0 bases from J, the junction kept 2 bases outside the gene matches. The CDR3 has 14 residues. CDR1 and CDR2 from the germline V gene are DFQATT and SNEGSKA (reference sequence). The CDR3 DNA is TGCAGTGCTAGAAGGACAGGGTACCAAGAGACCCAGTACTTC. Translating it yields CSARRTGYQETQYF.

The gene calls are TRBV24-1 and TRBJ1-2, with 8 bases lining up with TRBD1. The junction had 8 bases not matched to a gene; V was cut back by 6 bases and J by 3 bases. This CDR3 has 15 residues. From germline, CDR1 is KGHDR and CDR2 SFDVKD. The CDR3 is CATSPGGRPDYGYTF. The CDR3 DNA sequence: TGTGCCACCAGTCCAGGGGGCCGTCCCGACTATGGCTACACCTTC.